Below, one T cell receptor beta chain is given with its context. Which antigen it targets is not known. No qualities accompany the bases; no much larger clone lies one base away. The data stem from a study of OX40 agonist ivuxolimab in advanced cancers. Context from the whole study: The costimulatory receptor OX40 (CD134) was targeted by ivuxolimab, a fully human IgG2 agonistic monoclonal antibody. Intravenous ivuxolimab was administered to patients every 2 weeks at six dose levels: 0.01, 0.1, 0.3, 1.5, 3 and 10 mg/kg. Of the 50 to 55 dose-escalation patients, hepatocellular carcinoma was present in about 20, melanoma in roughly 15, renal cell carcinoma in 9 and head and neck cancer in 9. A male proportion of about 79% and a mean age of roughly 55 years, ranging from roughly 23 to 85, were recorded for the dose-escalation cohort. Prior anti-PD-1, anti-PD-L1 or anti-CTLA-4 therapy was permitted, and checkpoint inhibitors had been received by 40% to 50% of dose-escalation patients. Partial responses occurred in three dose-escalation patients, of whom one had hepatocellular carcinoma and two had cutaneous melanoma. The purpose of peripheral TCRbeta sequencing was to test whether ivuxolimab changed TCR sequence diversity and led to clonal T-cell expansion. The paper reports the monotherapy dose-escalation portion (N = 52 patients) of the phase I ivuxolimab trial.

The trial excluded patients who had a history of autoimmune disease or who were on systemic immunosuppression. Peripheral blood for TCR sequencing was drawn from every dose cohort at baseline, at cycle 4 day 1 and at cycle 7 day 1. Samples came from an open-label, multicenter, first-in-human phase I dose-escalation trial of ivuxolimab. Adults with locally advanced or metastatic melanoma, renal cell carcinoma, hepatocellular carcinoma or head and neck squamous cell carcinoma were enrolled in the trial. Before TCR sequencing, CD4+ and CD8+ T cells were separately sorted from peripheral blood. To sequence the TCRbeta CDR3 region, genomic DNA was isolated from the sorted cells. TCRbeta CDR3 regions were sequenced using the immunoSEQ Assay. The table comes from immuneACCESS by way of TCRdb, which keeps in-frame sequences with V and J called. Part of the clones is missing from these tables; in studies checked, under half for an unresolved V gene and the rest for unknown reasons. The sample contains tens of thousands of clones, more than 85% of them found a single time. Around 12% of the sample goes to the ten largest clones.

General conclusions and limits of the study: At doses from 0.1 to 3.0 mg/kg, clonal expansion was seen in both CD4+ and CD8+ blood T cells between baseline and week 6. Which antigens the clonally expanded peripheral T cells were specific for was not determined. Low levels of normalized T-cell clonal expansion were also seen in some patients who did not respond. After ivuxolimab, more expanded clones were found on average in CD8+ T cells than in CD4+ T cells. In the 0.1-3.0 mg/kg groups, partial responders were among the patients with the lowest normalized peripheral clonal expansion, particularly in CD8+ T cells.

The TCR sequence derives from an adult with an advanced solid tumor such as melanoma, head and neck, liver or kidney cancer. Material: CD4+ or CD8+ T cells sorted from blood, obtained in a trial of the OX40 agonist ivuxolimab.

The nucleotides are TGTGCCAGCAGATCCAGAGGGGACACTTTTAGCAATCAGCCCCAGCATTTT. This gives the protein CASRSRGDTFSNQPQHF. The chain uses TRBV2 and TRBJ1-5; TRBD1 might be the D gene, on 6 matching bases. CDR1 and CDR2, per the germline V gene, are SNHLY and FYNNEI. V drops 6 bases and J drops 0 bases, leaving 18 bases in between. There are 17 amino acids in the CDR3, from cysteine to phenylalanine inclusive. The DNA shown is the 51-base CDR3, in frame from base 1.